These T cell receptor beta chains were read from a single sample in a study of T cell repertoires in aging, cancer and after chemotherapy. In TCRdb, the multiplex PCR reads were re-called with MiXCR into one record per CDR3 protein. The repertoire holds roughly 12,000 distinct CDR3 sequences, with 35% as singletons. The sequenced sample consisted of blood. These receptors were taken from a human donor in good health. The donor label of this sample is uncertain. The CDR3 runs from the conserved cysteine through the conserved F or W. The D gene is left open where the match is weak. Part of the rows lack a size; the others show once, few, many or a class for expanded clones.

clone size	V gene	J gene	D gene	CDR3 DNA	CDR3 protein
-	TRBV27	TRBJ2-7	TRBD1	TGTGCCAGCAGACACACCCGGGACAGGCTGTACGAGCAGTACTTC	CASRHTRDRLYEQYF
-	TRBV18	TRBJ1-5	-	TGTGCCAGCTCCCACCAGTTTGGGCAGGATAGCAATCAGCCCCAGCATTTT	CASSHQFGQDSNQPQHF
-	TRBV6-2/TRBV6-3	TRBJ2-7	-	TGTGCCAGCAGTTACGGGACACTACTCTACGAGCAGTACTTC	CASSYGTLLYEQYF
medium-sized	TRBV29-1	TRBJ1-2	-	TGCAGCGTTGAAATTGGGGTATATGGCTACACCTTC	CSVEIGVYGYTF
few	TRBV19	TRBJ1-3	-	TGTGCCAGTAGTAAACGGGACATCGGGAACACCATATATTTT	CASSKRDIGNTIYF
few	TRBV6-5	TRBJ2-1	TRBD1	TGTGCCAGCAGTACAGGGGGGGAGCAGTTCTTC	CASSTGGEQFF
large	TRBV11-3	TRBJ2-3	TRBD2	TGTGCCAGCGCACCGGGACTAGCAACAGATACGCAGTATTTT	CASAPGLATDTQYF
-	TRBV6-6	TRBJ1-2	-	TGTGCCAGCAGTTTGGACGGCGGCTATGGCTACACCTTC	CASSLDGGYGYTF
few	TRBV15	TRBJ2-1	TRBD2	TGTGCCACCAGCAGGCAGGGAGGGAATGAGCAGTTCTTC	CATSRQGGNEQFF
medium-sized	TRBV6-5	TRBJ2-3	-	TGTGCCAGCAGCCCCAACGAATTGAGAGCAGATACGCAGTATTTT	CASSPNELRADTQYF
-	TRBV5-6	TRBJ2-7	TRBD2	TGTGCCAGCAGTCCACTAGCGAAGAGCTCCTACGAGCAGTACTTC	CASSPLAKSSYEQYF
once	TRBV6-6	TRBJ1-4	-	TGTGCCAGCAGTTACGGTTCTAATGAAAAACTGTTTTTT	CASSYGSNEKLFF
-	TRBV11-3	TRBJ1-5	-	TGTGCCAGCAGCTCGGGACTTCGGGGACAGCCCCAGCATTTT	CASSSGLRGQPQHF
few	TRBV6-5	TRBJ2-5	-	TGTGCCAGCAGTCGACAGCAAGAGACCCAGTACTTC	CASSRQQETQYF